This passage covers 20 T cell receptor beta chains from one sample sequenced in a study of high-grade serous ovarian cancer treatment subgroups. Tumor tissue was taken before any definitive surgery or chemotherapy was given. The method was immunoSEQ multiplex PCR; TCRdb's version includes in-frame clones alone and lacks a portion of them. The data contain around 27,000 clones, around 84% of them singletons. Sequenced sample: tumor tissue. Receptors were obtained from a human donor with high-grade serous ovarian cancer.

This chain connects TRBV9 to TRBJ2-3; D is ambiguous. The V gene lost 3 bases and the J gene lost 3 bases, with 5 bases spanning the gap. Germline V gene sequence: CDR1 SGDLS, CDR2 YYNGEE. This CDR3 is built from 12 residues. The DNA for the CDR3 is TGTGCCAGCAGCGCCCGGACAGATACGCAGTATTTT. Its translation is CASSARTDTQYF. The complete variable domain, with remaining parts taken from reference TRBV9 and TRBJ2-3, reads DSGVTQTPKHLITATGQRVTLRCSPRSGDLSVYWYQQSLDQGLQFLIQYYNGEERAKGNILERFSAQQFPDLHSELNLSSLELGDSALYFCASSARTDTQYFGPGTRLTVL.

The rearrangement links TRBV5-1 to TRBJ2-1; 9 nucleotides agree with TRBD2. CDR1 SGHRS and CDR2 YFSETQ come from the germline V gene. The CDR3 has 15 amino acids. The J segment lost 9 bases and the V segment lost 3 bases, leaving 10 bases of the junction unmatched. Here the CDR3 reads CASSSNNAGGGEQFF. The CDR3 nucleotides are TGCGCCAGCAGCTCCAACAACGCGGGGGGGGGTGAGCAGTTCTTC.

This clone was detected only a few times. The chain links TRBV9 to TRBJ2-1; 10 bases map to TRBD2. Trimming cost V 3 bases and J 5 bases; bases outside gene matches: 5. CDR3 size: 15 residues. The germline V gene encodes CDR1 SGDLS and CDR2 YYNGEE. CDR3 sequence: CASSGLAGANNEQFF. CDR3 in DNA: TGTGCCAGCAGCGGGCTAGCGGGAGCTAACAATGAGCAGTTCTTC.

This clone was recorded once. The chain has TRBV11-1 and TRBJ2-3; 7 bases map to TRBD2. J was trimmed by 6 bases and V by 1 base; bases with no gene match: 1. Germline V gives CDR1 SGHAT, CDR2 FQDESV (reference sequence). The CDR3 has 13 residues. The CDR3 bases are TGTGCCAGCAGCTTAGGGCGGGGGGATACGCAGTATTTT. Translated, it gives CASSLGRGDTQYF.

About this clone itself: This specimen includes other DNA sequences encoding the same CDR3. V usage is TRBV19 and J usage is TRBJ1-1; D remains unclear. The germline gives CDR1 LNHDA, CDR2 SQIVND (reference sequence). Trimming shortened V by 8 bases and J by 2 bases, and 6 bases separated the two germline ends. The CDR3 spans 11 residues. The CDR3 reads CASRLNTEAFF. CDR3 in DNA: TGTGCCAGTCGACTTAACACTGAAGCTTTCTTT.

The chain uses TRBV2 and TRBJ2-3; TRBD2 agrees at 12 bases. Per germline, CDR1 SNHLY and CDR2 FYNNEI. V trimming: 8 bases; J trimming: 4 bases; junction bases outside the gene matches: 4. This CDR3 contains 14 residues. CDR3 residues: CASARLAGADTQYF. CDR3 DNA sequence: TGTGCCAGCGCCAGACTAGCGGGAGCAGATACGCAGTATTTT.

The CDR3 DNA reads TGCGCCAGCAGCCAAGCCACTAGCGGGAGTTTCTACGAGCAGTACTTC. Residues: CASSQATSGSFYEQYF. The V and J genes are TRBV4-1 and TRBJ2-7; TRBD2 agrees at 11 bases. The CDR3 spans 16 residues. The V gene's germline CDR1 is MGHRA and CDR2 YSYEKL. Trimming cost V 1 base and J 3 bases; bases outside gene matches: 5.

V gene TRBV7-2 combines with J gene TRBJ2-7, with TRBD2 matching 7 bases. Germline CDR1 is SGHTA and CDR2 is FQGNSA. The CDR3 loop spans 15 amino acids. V lost 4 bases, J lost 5 bases, and 11 bases stayed unmatched. CDR3 in DNA: TGTGCCAGCAGCTCCCTGGGGAGGGTTCCCAACGAGCAGTACTTC. It is translated as CASSSLGRVPNEQYF.

The chain carries TRBV19 and TRBJ1-2; possible D gene TRBD1, 5 bases. The CDR3 runs to 16 residues. Germline V gives CDR1 LNHDA, CDR2 SQIVND (reference sequence). V lost 5 bases and J lost 4, with 20 bases in between. The CDR3 spells CASSWSLWDPAYGYTF. Written as DNA, the CDR3 is TGTGCCAGTAGTTGGAGTTTGTGGGACCCCGCCTATGGCTACACCTTC.

J is TRBJ2-6 and V is TRBV30, with D perhaps TRBD2 (5 bases). Germline CDR1 reads GTSNPN; CDR2 reads SVGIG (reference sequence). Deletions cut 0 bases from V and 3 bases from J, with 9 bases between. The CDR3 totals 15 residues. Here the CDR3 reads CAWSVRGSGANVLTF. The CDR3 DNA reads as TGTGCCTGGAGTGTAAGAGGGAGTGGGGCCAACGTCCTGACTTTC.

The genes are TRBV19 and TRBJ2-7; 8 bases align to TRBD2. With 2 bases clipped from V and 4 bases from J, the junction kept 7 bases outside the gene matches. The germline gives CDR1 LNHDA, CDR2 SQIVND (reference sequence). The CDR3 extends over 15 amino acids. The CDR3 DNA reads as TGTGCCAGTAGTATAAAGAGCGGGAGTGGATACGAGCAGTACTTC. This gives the protein CASSIKSGSGYEQYF.

V gene TRBV5-4 combines with J gene TRBJ2-5, with 7 bases lining up with TRBD1. The CDR3 is made up of 14 amino acids. Germline-derived CDR1 and CDR2 are SGHNT and YYREEE (reference sequence). Trimming removed 2 bases from V and 3 bases from J; junction bases left unmatched: 4. CDR3 protein: CASSFGTEKETQYF. The DNA of the CDR3 is TGTGCCAGCAGCTTCGGGACAGAAAAAGAGACCCAGTACTTC.

The DNA of the CDR3 is TGTGCCAGCACGTTCGGTGGGGGAAACACTGAAGCTTTCTTT. Protein sequence: CASTFGGGNTEAFF. This chain connects TRBV28 to TRBJ1-1; D might be TRBD1 (5 bases). CDR1 MDHEN and CDR2 SYDVKM come from the germline V gene. The V end was cut by 7 bases, the J end by 2 bases, with 14 bases between. The CDR3 loop spans 14 amino acids.

V gene TRBV21-1 combines with J gene TRBJ2-2; TRBD2 is taken as the D call from the table, unchecked against the DNA. TRBV21-1 is a pseudogene. This CDR3 comprises 17 residues. CDR3 nucleotide sequence: TGTGCCAGCAGCGCGAACCCCCGATTTTTTTACACCGGGGAGCTGTTTTTT. This codes for CASSANPRFFYTGELFF.

The chain links TRBV30 to TRBJ2-7; 9 nucleotides agree with TRBD1. V lost 0 bases and J lost 3; bases outside the gene matches: 12. The CDR3 is 17 residues long. From germline, CDR1 is GTSNPN and CDR2 SVGIG (reference sequence). The CDR3 protein is CAWSVVPGQGPFYEQYF. For the CDR3, the DNA is TGTGCCTGGAGTGTCGTACCGGGACAGGGCCCCTTCTACGAGCAGTACTTC.

The chain employs TRBV29-1 and TRBJ1-2, with unresolved D. The CDR3 loop spans 13 amino acids. Trimming took 1 base from V and 4 from J, leaving 10 bases between them. Germline V CDR1 and CDR2: SQVTM, ANQGSEA. CDR3 DNA: TGCAGCGTTGAAGCGGGAGGTGGCTATGGCTACACCTTC. Residues: CSVEAGGGYGYTF.

This chain joins TRBV6-1 and TRBJ1-1; no firm D call. Germline V lookup: CDR1 MNHNS, CDR2 SASEGT. The CDR3 contains 13 residues. V was cut by 1 base and J by 10 bases, with 13 bases left in between. The CDR3 nucleotides are TGTGCCAGCAGTGAAGGAGGAGGACCTAGAGCTTTCTTT. It is translated as CASSEGGGPRAFF.

The chain is built from TRBV30 and TRBJ1-4; 9 nucleotides agree with TRBD1. The V and J ends lost 3 bases and 8 bases, in that order; junction bases with no gene match: 7. Germline V gene data show CDR1 as GTSNPN and CDR2 as SVGIG (reference sequence). The CDR3 sequence is 14 residues long. CDR3 DNA sequence: TGTGCCTGGAGGGGGGACAGGGCGGCGGAAAAACTGTTTTTT. Residues: CAWRGDRAAEKLFF.

The chain carries TRBV15 and TRBJ1-4, with a weak D call TRBD1 (5 bases). Germline V CDR1 and CDR2: LNHNV, YYDKDF (reference sequence). V shed 3 bases and J shed 16 bases, with 18 bases lying between them. The CDR3 runs to 13 residues. CDR3 sequence (DNA): TGTGCCACCAGCAGTGGAACGGCAGGGCAACCGTTTTTT. It codes for CATSSGTAGQPFF.

V is TRBV2 and J is TRBJ1-4, with TRBD1 identical over 8 bases. CDR3 length: 14 residues. J gave up 7 bases and V 6 bases, and 7 bases lay outside the gene matches. CDR1 is SNHLY, CDR2 FYNNEI, per germline. The CDR3, as DNA: TGTGCCAGCAGGGGGACAGGAGCTGTTGAAAAACTGTTTTTT. Its translation is CASRGTGAVEKLFF.